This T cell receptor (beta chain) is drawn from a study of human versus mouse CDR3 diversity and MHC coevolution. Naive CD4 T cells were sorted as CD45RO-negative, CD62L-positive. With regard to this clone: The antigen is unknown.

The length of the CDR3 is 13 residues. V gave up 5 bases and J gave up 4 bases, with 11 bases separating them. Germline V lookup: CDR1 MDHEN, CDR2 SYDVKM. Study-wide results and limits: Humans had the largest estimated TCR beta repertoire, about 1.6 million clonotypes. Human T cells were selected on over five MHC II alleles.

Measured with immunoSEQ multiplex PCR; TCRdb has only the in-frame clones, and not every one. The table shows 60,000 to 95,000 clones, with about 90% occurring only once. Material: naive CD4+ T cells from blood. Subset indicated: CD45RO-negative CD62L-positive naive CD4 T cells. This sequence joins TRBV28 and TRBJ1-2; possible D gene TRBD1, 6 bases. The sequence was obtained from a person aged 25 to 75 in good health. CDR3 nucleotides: TGTGCCAGCAGTGTGAACAGGGTCTATGGCTACACCTTC. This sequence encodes CASSVNRVYGYTF.